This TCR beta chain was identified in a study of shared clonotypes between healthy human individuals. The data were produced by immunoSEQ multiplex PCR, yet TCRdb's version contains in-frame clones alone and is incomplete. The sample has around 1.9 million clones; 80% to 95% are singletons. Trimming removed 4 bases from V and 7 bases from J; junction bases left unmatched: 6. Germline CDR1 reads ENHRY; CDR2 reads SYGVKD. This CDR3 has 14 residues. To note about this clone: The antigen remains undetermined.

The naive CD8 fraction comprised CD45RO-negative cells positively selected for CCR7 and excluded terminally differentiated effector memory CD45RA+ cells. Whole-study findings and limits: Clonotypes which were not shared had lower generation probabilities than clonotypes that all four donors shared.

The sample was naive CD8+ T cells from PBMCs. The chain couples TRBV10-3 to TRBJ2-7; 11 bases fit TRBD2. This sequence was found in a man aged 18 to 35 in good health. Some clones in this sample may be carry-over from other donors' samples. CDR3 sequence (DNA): TGTGCCATCAGTGTACTAGCGGGAGTCCAGGAGCAGTACTTC. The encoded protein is CAISVLAGVQEQYF.